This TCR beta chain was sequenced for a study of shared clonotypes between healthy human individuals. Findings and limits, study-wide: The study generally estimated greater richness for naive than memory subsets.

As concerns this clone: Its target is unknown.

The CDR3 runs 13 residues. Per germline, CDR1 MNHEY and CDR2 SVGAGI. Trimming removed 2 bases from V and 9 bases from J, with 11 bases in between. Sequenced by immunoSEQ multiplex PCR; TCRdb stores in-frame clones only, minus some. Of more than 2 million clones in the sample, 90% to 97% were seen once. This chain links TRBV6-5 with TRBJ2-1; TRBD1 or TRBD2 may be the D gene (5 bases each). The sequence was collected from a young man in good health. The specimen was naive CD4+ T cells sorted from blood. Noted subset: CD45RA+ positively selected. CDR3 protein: CASSYVGVGEQFF. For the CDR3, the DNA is TGTGCCAGCAGTTACGTGGGGGTCGGTGAGCAGTTCTTC.